The 17 T cell receptor beta chains given below trace back to one sample, sequenced in a study of blood T cell repertoires in COVID-19. Using immunoSEQ multiplex PCR, the repertoire was profiled, and TCRdb retains in-frame clones only, with some absent. The sample has 100,000 to 150,000 clones, 88% seen once. Specimen: peripheral blood. These receptors were taken from a human donor in a cohort sampled during active COVID-19.

This chain uses TRBV21-1 with TRBJ1-5. TRBV21-1 is given as a pseudogene. The CDR3 sequence is 15 residues long. CDR3 nucleotide sequence: TGTGCCAGCAGCAAAGGTAGGACTGTAGAACAGCCCCAGCATTTT. Encoded protein: CASSKGRTVEQPQHF.

The chain joins TRBV4-1 to TRBJ1-2, with D tentatively TRBD1 (5 bases). Germline V gene data show CDR1 as MGHRA and CDR2 as YSYEKL. The CDR3 sequence is 14 residues long. The V and J ends lost 3 bases and 7 bases respectively, with 15 bases between them. The CDR3 DNA follows: TGCGCCAGCAGCCACGATGGCGGGACTCCTGGCTACACCTTC. Amino acid sequence: CASSHDGGTPGYTF.

This clone was found once. The V gene is TRBV21-1, the J gene TRBJ2-5; TRBD1, the table's D call, was not compared with the DNA. TRBV21-1 is a pseudogene segment. This CDR3 has 17 residues. For the CDR3, the DNA is TGTGCCGCCCCACATAGAAGGGGCCGAAGCTACCAAGAGACCCAGTACTTC. Translating gives CAAPHRRGRSYQETQYF.

V usage is TRBV5-6 and J usage is TRBJ1-2; TRBD1 agrees at 10 bases. The CDR3 has 15 residues. Per germline, CDR1 SGHDT and CDR2 YYEEEE. After removal of 0 bases from V and 4 bases from J, the junction contained 3 bases not matched to a gene. The CDR3: CASSLGQGAFYGYTF. In nucleotides, the CDR3 is TGTGCCAGCAGCTTGGGACAGGGGGCTTTCTATGGCTACACCTTC.

J is TRBJ2-7 and V is TRBV28; D may be TRBD1 (6 bases). The V end lost 7 bases, the J end lost 6 bases, and 16 bases lay between the germline ends. The CDR3 totals 13 residues. Germline CDR1 and CDR2: MDHEN and SYDVKM. Here the CDR3 DNA reads TGTGCCAGCACCCTTGGCGGACAGCGCGAGCAGTACTTC. It yields the protein CASTLGGQREQYF.

This clone was counted a few times. The rearrangement joins TRBV20-1 to TRBJ2-1; 9 bases align to TRBD2. Germline values: CDR1 DFQATT, CDR2 SNEGSKA (reference sequence). The junction had 4 bases not matched to a gene; V was cut back by 3 bases and J by 4 bases. CDR3 length: 14 residues. CDR3 DNA: TGCAGTGCTAGTCGAGCGGGGGGTTACAATGAGCAGTTCTTC. Its protein is CSASRAGGYNEQFF.

The chain has TRBV3-1 (or the pseudogene TRBV3-2) and TRBJ2-2; tentatively, D is TRBD2 (6 bases). Trimming shortened V by 1 base and J by 7 bases, and 16 bases separated the two germline ends. This CDR3 region has 16 residues. The V gene's germline CDR1 is LGHDT and CDR2 YNNKEL (reference sequence). The CDR3 nucleotides are TGTGCCAGCAGCCAAGGGACTAAGAGATTTATCGGGGAGCTGTTTTTT. Protein: CASSQGTKRFIGELFF.

The chain links TRBV3-1 (or the pseudogene TRBV3-2) to TRBJ1-2, with no clear D. V lost 5 bases, J lost 8 bases, and 12 bases lay in between. The CDR3 is made up of 12 amino acids. Germline CDR1 is LGHDT and CDR2 is YNNKEL (reference sequence). CDR3 bases: TGTGCCAGCAGCTACGGAGGAGGCGGCTACACCTTC. Protein product: CASSYGGGGYTF.

DNA for the CDR3: TGTGCCAGCAGCCAAGTGACAGGGACGAACACTGAAGCTTTCTTT. This gives the protein CASSQVTGTNTEAFF. The rearrangement joins TRBV14 to TRBJ1-1; TRBD1 matches at 7 bases. Germline CDR1 SGHDN, CDR2 FVKESK. The CDR3 covers 15 residues. V dropped 1 base and J dropped 1; count of bases not matched to a gene: 3.

The rearrangement links TRBV19 to TRBJ1-5, with D hard to call. Per the germline V gene, CDR1 is LNHDA and CDR2 is SQIVND (reference sequence). The CDR3 extends over 13 amino acids. The germline V and J ends were trimmed by 1 base and 5 bases, with 6 bases remaining between them. The CDR3 sequence: CASSIGGDQPQHF. In DNA, the CDR3 is TGTGCCAGTAGTATAGGGGGAGATCAGCCCCAGCATTTT.

J is TRBJ1-1 and V is TRBV3-1 (or the pseudogene TRBV3-2); D gene uncertain. The ends were cut back, 0 bases at V and 1 base at J, with 9 bases in the middle. Germline V lookup: CDR1 LGHDT, CDR2 YNNKEL (reference sequence). The CDR3 has 15 amino acids. The CDR3 region has the DNA TGTGCCAGCAGCCAAGAGCCCCCGGGGAACACTGAAGCTTTCTTT. It translates to CASSQEPPGNTEAFF.

The V and J genes are TRBV2 and TRBJ1-5; D not certain. Germline CDR1 SNHLY, CDR2 FYNNEI. The V and J ends lost 0 bases and 3 bases respectively, with 12 bases between them. The CDR3 sequence is 16 residues long. DNA for the CDR3: TGTGCCAGCAGTGAAGCTTTTGGGCCGATCAATCAGCCCCAGCATTTT. This codes for CASSEAFGPINQPQHF.

The chain has TRBV20-1 and TRBJ2-7; 7 bases map to TRBD2. Germline V gives CDR1 DFQATT, CDR2 SNEGSKA (reference sequence). This CDR3 has 11 residues. J was trimmed by 6 bases and V by 3 bases; bases with no gene match: 2. This CDR3 is CSARGTIEQYF. The CDR3 nucleotides are TGCAGTGCTAGGGGGACTATCGAGCAGTACTTC.

The sample holds many counts of this clone. The chain uses TRBV7-8 and TRBJ1-5; 8 bases fit TRBD1. The V gene end was trimmed by 4 bases and the J gene end by 5 bases; junction bases not matched to a gene: 7. The CDR3 has 15 residues. CDR1 SGHVS and CDR2 FQNEAQ come from the germline V gene. CDR3 bases: TGTGCCAGCAGCTCCTCAGGGGGCTTGCATCAGCCCCAGCATTTT. As protein: CASSSSGGLHQPQHF. Filled out from reference TRBV7-8 and TRBJ1-5, the complete variable domain reads GAGVSQSPRYKVAKRGQDVALRCDPISGHVSLFWYQQALGQGPEFLTYFQNEAQLDKSGLPSDRFFAERPEGSVSTLKIQRTQQEDSAVYLCASSSSGGLHQPQHFGDGTRLSIL.

This clone has a handful of counts. V usage is TRBV7-2 and J usage is TRBJ2-1; perhaps TRBD1 as D (6 bases). Germline CDR1 SGHTA, CDR2 FQGNSA. The V end lost 0 bases, the J end lost 11 bases, and 11 bases lay between the germline ends. The CDR3 consists of 13 residues. The CDR3 reads CASSLALGQQQFF. The CDR3 nucleotides are TGTGCCAGCAGCTTAGCGCTCGGACAGCAGCAGTTCTTC.

This clone was detected only a few times. The CDR3 reads CASSYQTVSQPQHF. The DNA for the CDR3 is TGTGCCAGCAGTTACCAGACAGTAAGTCAGCCCCAGCATTTT. The chain links TRBV6-6 to TRBJ1-5; D perhaps matches TRBD1 (5 bases). Germline V CDR1 and CDR2: MNHNY, SVGAGI (reference sequence). V dropped 2 bases and J dropped 6 bases, with 11 bases sitting between them. The CDR3 loop spans 14 amino acids.

The CDR3 protein is CASSYGTSAGRTDTQYF. For the CDR3, the DNA is TGTGCCAGCAGTTACGGGACTTCGGCTGGACGCACAGATACGCAGTATTTT. The chain is built from TRBV6-2 or TRBV6-3 and TRBJ2-3, with D maybe TRBD2 (6 bases). The CDR3 contains 17 residues. V shed 2 bases and J shed 1 base, with 16 bases lying between them. Germline loops: CDR1 MNHEY, CDR2 SVGEGT.